This TCR beta chain was obtained from a study of cytomegalovirus exposure and HLA in healthy donors. This PCR relied on a set of 60 Vbeta primers and 13 Jbeta primers. Here immunoSEQ multiplex PCR was the method, and the copy in TCRdb shows in-frame clones only, minus some. The sample holds about 99,000 clones, roughly 80% seen once. CDR1 and CDR2 from the germline V gene are SEHNR and FQNEAQ (reference sequence). This CDR3 contains 14 residues. Trimming removed 5 bases from V and 3 bases from J, with 14 bases in between. Sequencing used PBMCs. The clonotype comes from a middle-aged man in good health and CMV-seronegative. The chain employs TRBV7-9 and TRBJ2-7; D possibly corresponds to TRBD1 (6 bases). The DNA for the CDR3 is TGTGCCAGCAGCCCCGGACAGCCAAACTACGAGCAGTACTTC. This encodes CASSPGQPNYEQYF.